This TCR beta chain was obtained from a study of T cell responses to AZD1222 COVID-19 vaccine. The study, taken as a whole, reports: Among AZD1222 vaccinees, only five to seven were seropositive at baseline. It was only after the peak T cell response that any repertoires were sampled.

This clone was seen a single time. What it recognizes is unknown. Repertoires were generated with immunoSEQ multiplex PCR, while TCRdb's copy carries only in-frame clones and drops some. The table shows more than 110,000 clones, with about nine tenths occurring only once. V shed 1 base and J shed 7 bases, with 17 bases lying between them. CDR1 and CDR2 (germline): SGHVS, FQNEAQ. This CDR3 contains 17 residues. The chain carries TRBV7-8 and TRBJ1-6; unclear D gene. Sequencing was performed on peripheral blood, taken on day 0 of AZD1222 vaccination. This TCR derives from an adult in good health. CDR3 bases: TGTGCCAGCAGCTTAGAGGGCATCCCGCAGAGCAATTCACCCCTCCACTTT. Translated: CASSLEGIPQSNSPLHF.